This T cell receptor (beta chain) is drawn from a study of response to subunit inactivated influenza vaccine. Study-level findings and limits: After each seasonal influenza vaccination, few new T cells are recruited, the authors suggested.

This clonotype was counted ten times or more. Its antigen is not identified. TCRdb recomputed calls from the RT-PCR reads with MiXCR, one row per CDR3 protein. This sample has roughly 190,000 distinct CDR3 sequences, with around 14% found just once. The length of the CDR3 is 11 residues. CDR1 SGHRS and CDR2 YFSETQ come from the germline V gene. Trimming removed 1 base at V and 6 bases at J, with 5 bases between. The input for sequencing was CD8+ T cells sorted from PBMCs, taken more than 4 days after vaccination. The origin of this receptor is a man in his fifties who received an inactivated influenza vaccine. J is TRBJ2-7 and V is TRBV5-1, with D uncertain. The CDR3 region is CASSLYSEQYF. The CDR3 coding sequence is TGCGCCAGCAGCTTGTATAGCGAGCAGTACTTC.